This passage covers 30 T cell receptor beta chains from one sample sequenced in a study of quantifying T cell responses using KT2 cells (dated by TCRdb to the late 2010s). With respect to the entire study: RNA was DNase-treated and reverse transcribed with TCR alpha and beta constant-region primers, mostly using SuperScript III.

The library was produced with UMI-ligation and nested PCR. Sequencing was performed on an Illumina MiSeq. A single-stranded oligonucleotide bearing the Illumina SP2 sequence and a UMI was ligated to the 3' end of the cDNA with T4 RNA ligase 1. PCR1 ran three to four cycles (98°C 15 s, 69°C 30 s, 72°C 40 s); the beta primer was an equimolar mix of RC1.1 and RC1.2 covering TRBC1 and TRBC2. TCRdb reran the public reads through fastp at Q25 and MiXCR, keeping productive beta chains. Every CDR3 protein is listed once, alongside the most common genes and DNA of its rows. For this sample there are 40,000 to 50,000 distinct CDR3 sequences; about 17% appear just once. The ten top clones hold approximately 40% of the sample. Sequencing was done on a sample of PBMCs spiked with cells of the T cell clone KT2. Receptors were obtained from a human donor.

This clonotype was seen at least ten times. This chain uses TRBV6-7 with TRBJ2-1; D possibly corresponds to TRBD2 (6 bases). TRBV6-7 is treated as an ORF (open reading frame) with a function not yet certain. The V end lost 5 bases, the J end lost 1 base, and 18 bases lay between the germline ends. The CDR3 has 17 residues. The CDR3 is CASSDFCKGRSYNEQFF. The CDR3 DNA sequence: TGTGCCAGCAGTGACTTTTGTAAGGGGAGGTCCTACAATGAGCAGTTCTTC.

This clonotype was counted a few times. CDR3 sequence reads: CASSLNPPAPGQPQHF. CDR3 nucleotide sequence: TGCGCCAGCAGCTTGAACCCCCCCGCTCCCGGTCAGCCCCAGCATTTT. The chain couples TRBV5-1 to TRBJ1-5; D is ambiguous. This CDR3 spans 16 amino acids. Germline V gives CDR1 SGHRS, CDR2 YFSETQ. V was pared by 1 base and J by 6 bases, with 17 bases between.

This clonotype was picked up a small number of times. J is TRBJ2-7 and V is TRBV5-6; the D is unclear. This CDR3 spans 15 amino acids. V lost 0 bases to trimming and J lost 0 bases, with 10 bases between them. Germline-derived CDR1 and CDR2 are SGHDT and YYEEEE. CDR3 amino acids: CASSLGGAPSYEQYF. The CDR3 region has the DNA TGTGCCAGCAGCTTGGGAGGAGCCCCCTCCTACGAGCAGTACTTC.

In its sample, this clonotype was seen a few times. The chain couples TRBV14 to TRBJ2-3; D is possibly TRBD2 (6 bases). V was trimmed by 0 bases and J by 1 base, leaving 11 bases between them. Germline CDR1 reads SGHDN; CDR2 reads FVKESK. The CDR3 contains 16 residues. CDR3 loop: CASSQDPGLRTDTQYF. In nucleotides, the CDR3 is TGTGCCAGCAGCCAAGATCCGGGACTCCGCACAGATACGCAGTATTTT.

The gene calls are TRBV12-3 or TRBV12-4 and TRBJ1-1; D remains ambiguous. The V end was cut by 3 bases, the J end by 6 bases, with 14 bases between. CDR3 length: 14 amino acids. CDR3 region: CASSLHRRMAEAFF. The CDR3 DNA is TGTGCCAGCAGTTTGCACAGAAGGATGGCTGAAGCTTTCTTT.

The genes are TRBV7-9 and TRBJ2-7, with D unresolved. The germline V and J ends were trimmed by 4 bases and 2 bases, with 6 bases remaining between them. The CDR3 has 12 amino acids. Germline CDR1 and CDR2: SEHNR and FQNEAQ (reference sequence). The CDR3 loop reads CASSYDTYEQYF. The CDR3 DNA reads TGTGCCAGCAGCTACGACACCTACGAGCAGTACTTC.

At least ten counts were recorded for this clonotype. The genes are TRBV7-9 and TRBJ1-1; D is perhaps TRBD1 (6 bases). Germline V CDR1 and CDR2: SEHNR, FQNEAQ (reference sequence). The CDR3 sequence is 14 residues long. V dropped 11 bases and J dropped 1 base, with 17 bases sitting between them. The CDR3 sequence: CAVDGGGPNTEAFF. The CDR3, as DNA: TGTGCCGTCGACGGGGGCGGACCGAACACTGAAGCTTTCTTT.

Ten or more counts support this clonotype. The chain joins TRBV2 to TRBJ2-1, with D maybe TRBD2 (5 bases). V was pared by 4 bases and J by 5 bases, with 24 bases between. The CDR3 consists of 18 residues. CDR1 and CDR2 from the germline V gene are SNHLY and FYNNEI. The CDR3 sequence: CASSGLGRFGSPHNEQFF. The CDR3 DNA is TGTGCCAGCAGTGGTTTAGGGAGATTTGGTTCCCCACACAATGAGCAGTTCTTC.

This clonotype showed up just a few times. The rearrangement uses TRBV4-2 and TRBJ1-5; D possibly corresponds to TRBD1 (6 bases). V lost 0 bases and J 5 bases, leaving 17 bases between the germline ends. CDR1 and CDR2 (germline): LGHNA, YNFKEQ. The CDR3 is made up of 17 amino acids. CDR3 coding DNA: TGTGCCAGCAGCCAAGATAGTGGACAGTCAATGGATCAGCCCCAGCATTTT. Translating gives CASSQDSGQSMDQPQHF.

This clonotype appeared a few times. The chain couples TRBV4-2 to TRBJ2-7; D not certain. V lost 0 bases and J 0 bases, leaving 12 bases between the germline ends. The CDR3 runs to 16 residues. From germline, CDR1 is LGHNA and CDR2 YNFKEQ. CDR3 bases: TGTGCCAGCAGCCAAGAGCTTACTGGTGCCTCCTACGAGCAGTACTTC. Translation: CASSQELTGASYEQYF.

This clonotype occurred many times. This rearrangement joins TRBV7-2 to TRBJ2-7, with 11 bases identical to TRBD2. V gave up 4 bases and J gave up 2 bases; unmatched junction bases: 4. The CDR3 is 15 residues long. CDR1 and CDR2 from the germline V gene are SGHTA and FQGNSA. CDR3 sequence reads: CASSSGTSGPYEQYF. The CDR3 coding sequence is TGTGCCAGCAGCTCCGGGACTAGCGGCCCCTACGAGCAGTACTTC.

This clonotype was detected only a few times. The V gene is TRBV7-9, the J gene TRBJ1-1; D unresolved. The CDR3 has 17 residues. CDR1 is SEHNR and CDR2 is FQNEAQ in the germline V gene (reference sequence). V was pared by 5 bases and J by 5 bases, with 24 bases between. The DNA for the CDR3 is TGTGCCAGCAGCCCACTTAGAGAACACCTAGCGAGAACTGAAGCTTTCTTT. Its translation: CASSPLREHLARTEAFF.

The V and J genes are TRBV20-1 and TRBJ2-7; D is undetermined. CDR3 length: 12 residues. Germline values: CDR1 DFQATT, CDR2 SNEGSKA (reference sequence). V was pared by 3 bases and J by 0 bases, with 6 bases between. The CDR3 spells CSASVDSYEQYF. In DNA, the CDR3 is TGCAGTGCTAGCGTGGACTCCTACGAGCAGTACTTC.

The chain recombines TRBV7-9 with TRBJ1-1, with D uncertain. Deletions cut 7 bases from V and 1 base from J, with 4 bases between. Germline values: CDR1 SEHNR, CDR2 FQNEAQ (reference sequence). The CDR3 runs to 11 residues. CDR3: CASKGNTEAFF. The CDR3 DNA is TGTGCCAGCAAGGGGAACACTGAAGCTTTCTTT.

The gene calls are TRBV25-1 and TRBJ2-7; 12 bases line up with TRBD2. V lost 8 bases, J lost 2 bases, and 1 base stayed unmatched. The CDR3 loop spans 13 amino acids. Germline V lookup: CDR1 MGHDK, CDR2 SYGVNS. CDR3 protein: CASGLAGTYEQYF. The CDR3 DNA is TGTGCCAGCGGACTAGCGGGGACCTACGAGCAGTACTTC.

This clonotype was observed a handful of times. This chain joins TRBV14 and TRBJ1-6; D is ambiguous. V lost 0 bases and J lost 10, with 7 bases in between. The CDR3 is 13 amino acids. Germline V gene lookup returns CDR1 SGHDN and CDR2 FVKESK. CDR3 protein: CASSQDLRSPLHF. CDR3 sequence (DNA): TGTGCCAGCAGCCAAGATTTAAGGTCACCCCTCCACTTT. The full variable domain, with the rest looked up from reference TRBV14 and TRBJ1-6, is EAGVTQFPSHSVIEKGQTVTLRCDPISGHDNLYWYRRVMGKEIKFLLHFVKESKQDESGMPNNRFLAERTGGTYSTLKVQPAELEDSGVYFCASSQDLRSPLHFGNGTRLTVT.

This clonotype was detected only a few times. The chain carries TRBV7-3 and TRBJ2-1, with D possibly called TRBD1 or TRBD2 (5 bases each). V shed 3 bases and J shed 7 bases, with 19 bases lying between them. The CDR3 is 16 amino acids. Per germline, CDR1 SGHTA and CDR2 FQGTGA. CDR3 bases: TGTGCCAGCAGCTTGGGGGTCGACCAAATGGAGAATGAGCAGTTCTTC. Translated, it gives CASSLGVDQMENEQFF.

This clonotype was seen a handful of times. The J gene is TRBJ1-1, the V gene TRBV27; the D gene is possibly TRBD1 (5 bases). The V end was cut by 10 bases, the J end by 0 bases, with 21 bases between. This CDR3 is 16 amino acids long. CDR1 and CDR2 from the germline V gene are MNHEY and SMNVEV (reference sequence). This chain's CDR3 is CANVAAGGFMNTEAFF. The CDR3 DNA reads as TGTGCCAACGTTGCGGCGGGGGGATTCATGAACACTGAAGCTTTCTTT.

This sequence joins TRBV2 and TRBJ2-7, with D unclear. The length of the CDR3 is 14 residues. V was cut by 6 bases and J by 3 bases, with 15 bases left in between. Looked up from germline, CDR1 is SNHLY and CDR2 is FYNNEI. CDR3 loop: CASSHGTSDYEQYF. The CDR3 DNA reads TGTGCCAGCAGCCACGGAACATCGGACTACGAGCAGTACTTC.

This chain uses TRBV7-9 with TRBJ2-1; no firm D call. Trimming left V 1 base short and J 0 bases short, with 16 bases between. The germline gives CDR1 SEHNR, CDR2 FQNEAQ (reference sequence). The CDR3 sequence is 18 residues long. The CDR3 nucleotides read TGTGCCAGCAGCTTAGAACTCTGGCGCTCTAACTCCTACAATGAGCAGTTCTTC. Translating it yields CASSLELWRSNSYNEQFF.

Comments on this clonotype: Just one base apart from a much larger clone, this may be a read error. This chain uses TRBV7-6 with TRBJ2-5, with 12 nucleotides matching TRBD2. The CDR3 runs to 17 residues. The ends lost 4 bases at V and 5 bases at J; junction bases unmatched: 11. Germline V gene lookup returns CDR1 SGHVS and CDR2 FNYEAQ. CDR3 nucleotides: TGTGCCAGCAGCTATCTAGCGGGAGGGTCGTTAGGGGAGACCCAGTACTTC. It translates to CASSYLAGGSLGETQYF.

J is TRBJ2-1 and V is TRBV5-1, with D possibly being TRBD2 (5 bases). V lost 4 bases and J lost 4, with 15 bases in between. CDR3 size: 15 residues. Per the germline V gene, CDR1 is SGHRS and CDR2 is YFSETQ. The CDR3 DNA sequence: TGCGCCAGCAGCAGGACTCAATCTTCGTACAATGAGCAGTTCTTC. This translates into CASSRTQSSYNEQFF.

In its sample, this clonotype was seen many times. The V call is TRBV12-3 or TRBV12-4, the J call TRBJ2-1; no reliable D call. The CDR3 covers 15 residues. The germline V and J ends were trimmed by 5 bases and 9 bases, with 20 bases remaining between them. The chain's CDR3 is CASSPAGAPTTEQFF. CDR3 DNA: TGTGCCAGCAGTCCCGCTGGAGCTCCTACAACTGAGCAGTTCTTC.

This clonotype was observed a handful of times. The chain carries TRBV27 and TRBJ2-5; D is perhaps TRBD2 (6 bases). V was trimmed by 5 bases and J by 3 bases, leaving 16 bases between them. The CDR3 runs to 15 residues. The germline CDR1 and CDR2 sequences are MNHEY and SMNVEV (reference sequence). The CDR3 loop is CASSPQRAREETQYF. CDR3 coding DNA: TGTGCCAGCAGTCCCCAGCGGGCTAGGGAAGAGACCCAGTACTTC.

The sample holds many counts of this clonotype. The CDR3 region is CASSLKLAGDGTDTQYF. The CDR3 DNA is TGCGCCAGCAGCTTGAAGCTAGCGGGAGATGGTACAGATACGCAGTATTTT. The rearrangement joins TRBV5-1 to TRBJ2-3; 10 nucleotides line up with TRBD2. CDR1 and CDR2 (germline): SGHRS, YFSETQ. J lost 3 bases, V lost 1 base, and 8 bases had no gene match. The CDR3 extends over 17 amino acids.

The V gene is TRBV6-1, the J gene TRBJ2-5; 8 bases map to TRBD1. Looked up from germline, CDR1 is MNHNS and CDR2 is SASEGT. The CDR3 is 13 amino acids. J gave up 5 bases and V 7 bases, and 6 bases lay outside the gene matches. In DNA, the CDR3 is TGTGCCAGCACTTGGACAGGGATGGAGACCCAGTACTTC. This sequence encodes CASTWTGMETQYF.

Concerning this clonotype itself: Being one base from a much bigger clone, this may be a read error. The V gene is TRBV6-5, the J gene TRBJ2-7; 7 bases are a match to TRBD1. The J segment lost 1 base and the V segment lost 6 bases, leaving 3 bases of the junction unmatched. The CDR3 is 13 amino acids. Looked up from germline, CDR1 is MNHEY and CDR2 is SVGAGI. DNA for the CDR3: TGTGCCAGCAGCTTGGGACAGTCCTACGAGCAGTACTTC. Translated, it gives CASSLGQSYEQYF.

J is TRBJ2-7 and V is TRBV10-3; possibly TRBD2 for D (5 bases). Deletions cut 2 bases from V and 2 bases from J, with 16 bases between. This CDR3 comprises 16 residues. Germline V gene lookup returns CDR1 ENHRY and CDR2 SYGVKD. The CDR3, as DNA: TGTGCCATCAGTGAGACCTCTCGAGGGATCCCCTACGAGCAGTACTTC. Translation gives CAISETSRGIPYEQYF.

The CDR3 loop is CAWSVGGGDSQHF. CDR3 in DNA: TGTGCCTGGAGTGTGGGTGGGGGGGACAGCCAGCATTTT. The V and J genes are TRBV30 and TRBJ1-5; 7 positions agree with TRBD1. V gave up 0 bases and J gave up 12 bases; unmatched junction bases: 8. Germline CDR1 reads GTSNPN; CDR2 reads SVGIG (reference sequence). CDR3 length: 13 amino acids.

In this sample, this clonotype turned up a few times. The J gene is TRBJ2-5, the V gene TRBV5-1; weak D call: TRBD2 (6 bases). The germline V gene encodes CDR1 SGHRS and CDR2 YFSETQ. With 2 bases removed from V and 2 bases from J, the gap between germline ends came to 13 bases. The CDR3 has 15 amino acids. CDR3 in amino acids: CASSLSRRGQETQYF. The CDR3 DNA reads TGCGCCAGCAGCTTATCGCGGCGGGGACAAGAGACCCAGTACTTC.